The entry below gives a single T cell receptor (beta chain) sequence along with its context. Its specificity is unknown. The data are from a study of shared clonotypes between healthy human individuals. In the study overall: Each donor contributed plates that comprised three CD4 naive, three CD4 memory, two CD8 naive and one CD8 memory. Study-wide results and limits: For naive CD4 cells, 5% to 6.5% of clonotypes were shared across a few donors.

Template for every sorted-subset replicate PCR totaled approximately 0.2 ug DNA, around 33,000 T cell genomes. Original handling: For the immunoSEQ data, sequences were junction-only without quality scores, so filtering differed. TCRdb's table, derived via immunoSEQ multiplex PCR, lists solely in-frame clones and lacks some. V and J calls and clone size are given by that table; D and trimming were obtained from the DNA. The data contain roughly 600,000 clones, 95% to 98% of them singletons. Terminally differentiated effector memory CD45RA+ cells were excluded from the naive CD8 cells, which were CD45RO-negative and positively selected for CCR7. This receptor was identified in a man younger than 40 in good health. The sequencing sample was made of naive CD8+ T cells sorted from blood.

The DNA of the CDR3 is TGCGCCAGCAGGGACGGTAGCTCCTACGAGCAGTACTTC. The encoded protein is CASRDGSSYEQYF. This chain connects TRBV5-1 to TRBJ2-7; no definite D call. Per the germline V gene, CDR1 is SGHRS and CDR2 is YFSETQ. CDR3 length: 13 amino acids. The V end was cut by 5 bases, the J end by 0 bases, with 9 bases between.